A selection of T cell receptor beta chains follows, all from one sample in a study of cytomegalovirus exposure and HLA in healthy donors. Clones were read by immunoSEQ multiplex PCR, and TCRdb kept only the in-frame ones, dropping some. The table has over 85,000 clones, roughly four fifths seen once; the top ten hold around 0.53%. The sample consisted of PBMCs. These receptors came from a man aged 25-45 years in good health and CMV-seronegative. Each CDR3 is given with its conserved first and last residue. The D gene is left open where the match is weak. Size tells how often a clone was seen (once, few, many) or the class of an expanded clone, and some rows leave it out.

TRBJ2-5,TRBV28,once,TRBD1,CASSFGNRGPWETQYF,TGTGCCAGCAGTTTTGGGAACAGGGGGCCGTGGGAGACCCAGTACTTC
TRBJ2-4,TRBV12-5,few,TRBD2,CASGLVQVTSGSENIQYF,TGTGCTAGTGGTTTGGTACAAGTTACTAGCGGGTCCGAAAACATTCAGTACTTC
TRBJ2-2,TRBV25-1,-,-,CASRGQTGELFF,TGTGCCAGCAGGGGGCAAACCGGGGAGCTGTTTTTT
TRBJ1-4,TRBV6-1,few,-,CASSFTRQKGEKLFF,TGTGCCAGCAGTTTTACCAGACAGAAGGGTGAAAAACTGTTTTTT
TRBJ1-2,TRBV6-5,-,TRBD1,CASSRGQASLGYTF,TGTGCCAGCAGCAGGGGACAGGCTTCATTAGGCTACACCTTC
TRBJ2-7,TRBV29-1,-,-,CSVEAEYEQYF,TGCAGCGTTGAAGCAGAATACGAGCAGTACTTC
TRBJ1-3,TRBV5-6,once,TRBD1,CASNYRGSTYSGNTIYF,TGTGCCAGCAACTACAGGGGGTCTACTTACTCTGGAAACACCATATATTTT
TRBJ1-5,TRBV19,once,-,CASTAGARPGNQPQHF,TGTGCCAGTACAGCGGGGGCCCGGCCGGGCAATCAGCCCCAGCATTTT
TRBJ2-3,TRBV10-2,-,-,CASRTGISDTQYF,TGCGCCAGCAGGACCGGGATATCAGATACGCAGTATTTT
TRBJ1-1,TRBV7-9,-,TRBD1,CASSRTFNRGNNAEAFF,TGTGCCAGCAGCCGAACCTTTAACAGGGGTAATAATGCTGAAGCTTTCTTT
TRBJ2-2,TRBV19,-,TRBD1,CATSAGQGNTGELFF,TGTGCCACCTCAGCGGGACAGGGGAACACCGGGGAGCTGTTTTTT
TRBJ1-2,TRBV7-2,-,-,CASSWQGKGYGYTF,TGTGCCAGCAGCTGGCAGGGGAAAGGCTATGGCTACACCTTC
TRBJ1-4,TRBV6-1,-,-,CASSLRLDEKLFF,TGTGCCAGCAGTCTTCGGCTAGATGAAAAACTGTTTTTT
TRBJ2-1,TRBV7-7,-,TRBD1,CASSPGTGVDNEQFF,TGTGCCAGCAGCCCCGGGACAGGGGTCGACAATGAGCAGTTCTTC
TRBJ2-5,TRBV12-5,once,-,CASGLGTTLQETQYF,TGTGCTAGTGGTTTGGGGACTACCCTCCAAGAGACCCAGTACTTC
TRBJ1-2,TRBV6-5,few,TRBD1,CASSYTTGNYGYTF,TGTGCCAGCAGTTACACGACAGGGAACTATGGCTACACCTTC
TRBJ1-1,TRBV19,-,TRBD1,CASRPRGAVEAFF,TGTGCCAGTAGACCCAGGGGGGCCGTTGAAGCTTTCTTT
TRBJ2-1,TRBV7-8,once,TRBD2,CASAAGGPGNEQFF,TGTGCCAGCGCAGCGGGGGGGCCTGGGAATGAGCAGTTCTTC
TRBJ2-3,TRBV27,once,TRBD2,CASSLVGLAGGRDTQYF,TGTGCCAGCAGTTTGGTGGGACTAGCGGGGGGGAGGGATACGCAGTATTTT
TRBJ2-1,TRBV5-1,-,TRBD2,CASSSLAGGSSSYNEQFF,TGCGCCAGCAGCAGTCTAGCGGGGGGCTCTAGCTCCTACAATGAGCAGTTCTTC
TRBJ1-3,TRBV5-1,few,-,CASSQTGNTIYF,TGCGCCAGCAGCCAGACTGGAAACACCATATATTTT
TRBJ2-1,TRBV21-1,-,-,CASSKAVTGDPDHSYNEQFF,TGTGCCAGCAGCAAAGCGGTCACGGGAGACCCTGACCACTCCTACAATGAGCAGTTCTTC
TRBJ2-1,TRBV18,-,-,CASSHALVEPYNEQFF,TGTGCCAGCTCACATGCGTTGGTAGAACCCTACAATGAGCAGTTCTTC
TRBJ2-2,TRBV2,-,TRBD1,CASTGQGVTGELFF,TGTGCCAGCACGGGACAGGGGGTCACCGGGGAGCTGTTTTTT
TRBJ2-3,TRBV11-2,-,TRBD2,CASSLGIRRGDSTDTQYF,TGTGCCAGCAGCTTAGGGATTCGGCGGGGGGATAGCACAGATACGCAGTATTTT
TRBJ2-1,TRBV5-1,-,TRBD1,CASTRGGQGYNEQFF,TGCGCCAGCACCCGAGGGGGACAGGGCTACAATGAGCAGTTCTTC
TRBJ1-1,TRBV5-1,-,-,CASSLELGANTEAFF,TGCGCCAGCAGCTTGGAACTTGGGGCGAACACTGAAGCTTTCTTT
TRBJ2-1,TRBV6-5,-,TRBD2,CASSYGLAVDNEQFF,TGTGCCAGCAGTTACGGACTAGCGGTAGACAATGAGCAGTTCTTC
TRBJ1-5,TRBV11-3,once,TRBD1,CASSLGGQSNQPQHF,TGTGCCAGCAGCTTAGGGGGACAGAGCAATCAGCCCCAGCATTTT
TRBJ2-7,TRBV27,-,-,CASTKGLGQGASGGLGEQYF,TGTGCCAGCACGAAGGGGCTTGGACAGGGGGCTAGCGGGGGACTGGGTGAGCAGTACTTC
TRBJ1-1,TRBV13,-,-,CASTAGGPGNTEAFF,TGTGCCAGCACCGCCGGAGGGCCCGGGAACACTGAAGCTTTCTTT
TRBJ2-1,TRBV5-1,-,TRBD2,CASRRLAGAYNEQFF,TGCGCCAGCAGGAGACTAGCGGGAGCCTACAATGAGCAGTTCTTC
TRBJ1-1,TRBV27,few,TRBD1,CASSPSRTGGTEAFF,TGTGCCAGCAGTCCTTCTCGGACAGGGGGCACTGAAGCTTTCTTT
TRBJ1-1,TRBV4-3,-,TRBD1,CASSETGAEAFF,TGCGCCAGCAGCGAAACAGGGGCTGAAGCTTTCTTT
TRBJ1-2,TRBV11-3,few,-,CASSLGGFGGSYGYTF,TGTGCCAGCAGCTTAGGGGGTTTTGGGGGGTCCTATGGCTACACCTTC
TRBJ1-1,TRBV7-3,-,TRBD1,CASSPGTGLNTEAFF,TGTGCCAGCAGCCCCGGGACAGGCCTGAACACTGAAGCTTTCTTT